This TCR beta chain was retrieved from a study of Graves' ophthalmopathy and Graves' hyperthyroidism (dated by TCRdb to the late 2010s). Regarding the study in general: Peripheral blood was collected before any treatment was given, at the time of initial diagnosis. After sampling, hyperthyroidism patients received methimazole starting at 30 mg daily, and ophthalmopathy patients received high-dose intravenous methylprednisolone. TCR beta repertoire signatures were used to distinguish Graves' ophthalmopathy from Graves' hyperthyroidism and to predict progression to ophthalmopathy. To explore V-J signatures distinguishing ophthalmopathy from hyperthyroidism, a discovery set of under 110 patients (roughly 45 ophthalmopathy, 55 to 60 stable hyperthyroidism) was enrolled. An independent validation cohort comprised fewer than 20 hyperthyroidism patients and 15 to 17 patients who later progressed from hyperthyroidism to ophthalmopathy. In more than five hyperthyroidism patients, the T-cell repertoires found in thyroid tissue were compared with those found in blood. In total, some 140 blood samples were TCR-sequenced: 43 ophthalmopathy, roughly 80 hyperthyroidism and some 17 hyperthyroidism-to-ophthalmopathy patients. On the study overall, not on this receptor specifically: Sample size was not statistically predetermined, and group allocation was not concealed from the investigators. In validation, the model predicted ophthalmopathy progression with more than 55% sensitivity and approximately 75% specificity; 12 predicted patients were CT-confirmed with GO in a median of around 6.5 months. In cross-validation, the 13-signature model distinguished ophthalmopathy from stable hyperthyroidism with nearly 90% sensitivity and around 82% specificity, and in the test set the corresponding values were roughly 80% and 76%. Most of the expanded thyroid clonotypes with a frequency above 0.001 were also detected in blood, and it was suggested that the thyroid immune response may be reflected by blood repertoires.

Patients with ophthalmopathy had moderately to severely active disease, with a Clinical Activity Score of 3 or more, a NOSPECS grade of 4 or more, and a disease duration of less than 3 months. Patients were excluded if they had other autoimmune diseases, uncontrolled infections, pregnancy or lactation. Clinical symptoms, serum thyroxine, TRAb, thyroid ultrasound and orbital computed tomography were used for diagnosis. Ficoll-Paque density gradient centrifugation was used to isolate PBMCs from approximately 11 ml of fresh peripheral blood. Total RNA was extracted using Trizol reagent, and RNA quality was checked on an Agilent 2100 Bioanalyzer. This clonotype was counted at least ten times. Its antigen specificity is not known. Base quality data are lacking; no much larger clone is found one base away. TCR beta CDR3 regions were amplified from RNA transcripts for repertoire sequencing. A first-round RT-PCR used HTBI primers with the Qiagen OneStep RT-PCR kit, followed by a second-round multiplex PCR, size selection and purification. Sequencing of the libraries was carried out on an Illumina HiSeq2000 in paired-end mode with 100 bp reads. In the paper's pipeline: SOAPnuke was used for read processing, and reads with adapters, uncalled bases, a mean Phred below 15, or no exact constant-primer or identifier match were discarded. COPE v1.2.5 was used to merge high-quality paired reads. Each unique nucleotide sequence was treated as a clonotype, and MiTCR v1.1 was used to align the clonotypes to the IMGT TRB V, D and J references. The analysis was limited to V-J combinations with a frequency above 0.0001, which together covered just over 98% of the repertoires. For each V-J combination, a TCR clonal expansion and chaos score was defined as F50 clonal expansion divided by the chaos observed in the TCRdist matrix. Welch's t-statistics and random forest were used to reduce features to about a dozen V-J combinations, which were fed into a naive Bayes classifier. The Morisita-Horn index was used to measure how similar the thyroid and blood repertoires were. TCRdb redid the processing of the public reads, applying fastp at Q25 and MiXCR, and retained in-frame beta chains. All rows with the same CDR3 protein become a single entry with the most common DNA and genes. TCRdb, not the original authors, processed these V and J calls. A total of 300,000 to 400,000 distinct CDR3 sequences appear in this sample, about a sixth of them only once. The top ten clonotypes cover about 12% of the sample.

From its cysteine to its phenylalanine, the CDR3 spans 17 amino acids. Only the CDR3 portion is preserved as DNA: 51 bases, with reading frame beginning at the first base. V is clipped by 1 base and J by 0 bases, and the sequence between their germline boundaries is 13 bases long. Via the germline V gene (reference sequence), CDR1 is LGHDT and CDR2 YNNKEL. The sequence came from an adult man with Graves' ophthalmopathy. The sequence is built from TRBV3-1 and TRBJ1-3; TRBD1 might be the D gene, on 6 matching bases. Source material: peripheral blood. The DNA is as follows: TGTGCCAGCAGCCAAGTCATCGGACAGAACTCTGGAAACACCATATATTTT. It specifies CASSQVIGQNSGNTIYF.